These 26 T cell receptor beta chains were all obtained from the same sample, sequenced in a study of shared T cell receptors in the human thymus. Some clones are missing from TCRdb's copy, which holds only in-frame ones; the method was immunoSEQ multiplex PCR. The sample lists under 450,000 clones; approximately 95% were seen once. The sequencing input was thymocytes. These receptors were taken from a human donor.

The CDR3 bases are TGTGCCAGCAGCTTAGATGCGAGGAACACTGAAGCTTTCTTT. Translated: CASSLDARNTEAFF. The chain employs TRBV7-8 and TRBJ1-1; D is uncertain. The CDR3 totals 14 residues. The germline CDR1 and CDR2 sequences are SGHVS and FQNEAQ. Trimming removed 1 base at V and 1 base at J, with 7 bases between.

The V gene is TRBV28, the J gene TRBJ2-7; D is unresolved. The germline V gene has CDR1 MDHEN and CDR2 SYDVKM. Trimming took 5 bases from V and 3 from J, leaving 14 bases between them. This CDR3 is 14 amino acids long. CDR3 loop: CASSPHVVYYEQYF. CDR3 DNA: TGTGCCAGCAGTCCCCACGTAGTTTACTACGAGCAGTACTTC. Looking up the rest from reference TRBV28 and TRBJ2-7 gives the full variable domain: DVKVTQSSRYLVKRTGEKVFLECVQDMDHENMFWYRQDPGLGLRLIYFSYDVKMKEKGDIPEGYSVSREKKERFSLILESASTNQTSMYLCASSPHVVYYEQYFGPGTRLTVT.

This clone came up once. This chain joins TRBV5-8 and TRBJ1-5, with 9 positions matching TRBD1. The CDR3 spans 18 residues. Germline trimming cut 4 bases from V and 1 base from J; bases unmatched to any gene: 12. Germline CDR1 reads SGHTS; CDR2 reads YDEGEE. The CDR3, as DNA: TGTGCCAGCAGCGGGTGGGACAGGGAGGGTATAAGCAATCAGCCCCAGCATTTT. Its protein is CASSGWDREGISNQPQHF.

The chain has TRBV28 and TRBJ2-7; no reliable D call. CDR1 MDHEN and CDR2 SYDVKM come from the germline V gene. Trimming took 3 bases from V and 3 from J, leaving 15 bases between them. The CDR3 spans 15 residues. DNA for the CDR3: TGTGCCAGCAGTTTTGGGCAGCAGGTCAGCTACGAGCAGTACTTC. Protein product: CASSFGQQVSYEQYF.

In its sample, this clone was seen a few times. The junction does not match germline at one end; this may be a read error. The chain joins TRBV7-7 to TRBJ2-5, with a tentative D call TRBD1 (7 bases). The CDR3 contains 17 residues. Germline V gene data show CDR1 as SSHAT and CDR2 as FNYEAQ (reference sequence). This chain's CDR3 is CASSLDRSQGRQETQYF. The CDR3 bases are TGTGCTAGCAGCTTAGACCGCTCACAGGGGAGGCAAGAGACCCAGTACTTC.

The rearrangement joins TRBV14 to TRBJ2-7; D not certain. The CDR3 runs to 16 residues. The V gene's germline CDR1 is SGHDN and CDR2 FVKESK. V was shortened by 0 bases and J by 0 bases, with 12 bases between the two germline ends. The CDR3 here is CASSQEGGRSSYEQYF. Written as DNA, the CDR3 is TGTGCCAGCAGCCAAGAGGGCGGTCGCAGCTCCTACGAGCAGTACTTC. Using reference TRBV14 and TRBJ2-7 for the parts outside the CDR3, the full variable domain is EAGVTQFPSHSVIEKGQTVTLRCDPISGHDNLYWYRRVMGKEIKFLLHFVKESKQDESGMPNNRFLAERTGGTYSTLKVQPAELEDSGVYFCASSQEGGRSSYEQYFGPGTRLTVT.

The rearrangement joins TRBV5-1 to TRBJ2-7, with TRBD1 matching over 9 bases. V shed 0 bases, J shed 2 bases, and the junction held 3 bases outside the gene matches. The CDR3 has 15 residues. Germline CDR1 SGHRS, CDR2 YFSETQ. As DNA, the CDR3 is TGCGCCAGCAGCTTGGCGGGACAGGGAACCTACGAGCAGTACTTC. It yields the protein CASSLAGQGTYEQYF.

J is TRBJ2-1 and V is TRBV28, with 9 bases fitting TRBD1. CDR1 MDHEN and CDR2 SYDVKM come from the germline V gene. After removal of 2 bases from V and 6 bases from J, the junction contained 5 bases not matched to a gene. This CDR3 is 15 amino acids long. CDR3 nucleotides: TGTGCCAGCAGTTTAGGACAGGGGACGGGCAATGAGCAGTTCTTC. It encodes CASSLGQGTGNEQFF.

This chain links TRBV5-1 with TRBJ2-3; D may be TRBD2 (6 bases). CDR3 length equals 14 residues. The germline V gene encodes CDR1 SGHRS and CDR2 YFSETQ. V was shortened by 5 bases and J by 6 bases, with 16 bases between the two germline ends. In nucleotides, the CDR3 is TGCGCCAGCAGATCGTTCGGGGGTGGGGATACGCAGTATTTT. It codes for CASRSFGGGDTQYF.

The gene calls are TRBV5-1 and TRBJ1-1; no firm D call. The CDR3 runs 12 residues. The V gene lost 4 bases and the J gene lost 7 bases, with 11 bases spanning the gap. Germline V lookup: CDR1 SGHRS, CDR2 YFSETQ. The CDR3 loop reads CASSIDGLEAFF. For the CDR3, the DNA is TGCGCCAGCAGCATTGACGGCCTTGAAGCTTTCTTT. Full variable domain (missing parts from reference TRBV5-1 and TRBJ1-1): KAGVTQTPRYLIKTRGQQVTLSCSPISGHRSVSWYQQTPGQGLQFLFEYFSETQRNKGNFPGRFSGRQFSNSRSEMNVSTLELGDSALYLCASSIDGLEAFFGQGTRLTVV.

The chain employs TRBV4-2 and TRBJ2-7; TRBD2 matches 8 bases. The CDR3 spans 19 residues. Per germline, CDR1 LGHNA and CDR2 YNFKEQ. With 2 bases clipped from V and 3 bases from J, the junction kept 18 bases outside the gene matches. The CDR3 protein is CASSQPTGAAGGILYEQYF. Written as DNA, the CDR3 is TGTGCCAGCAGCCAACCCACGGGCGCGGCGGGAGGAATCCTCTACGAGCAGTACTTC.

This clone was observed a single time. The gene calls are TRBV4-1 and TRBJ1-2; 10 positions agree with TRBD1. The CDR3 is made up of 15 amino acids. V trimming: 4 bases; J trimming: 4 bases; junction bases outside the gene matches: 6. Germline assignment: CDR1 MGHRA and CDR2 YSYEKL. Here the CDR3 reads CASSRKRTGGYGYTF. DNA for the CDR3: TGCGCCAGCAGCCGCAAACGGACAGGGGGCTATGGCTACACCTTC.

The chain is built from TRBV7-6 and TRBJ2-7; D call uncertain. Looked up from germline, CDR1 is SGHVS and CDR2 is FNYEAQ. This CDR3 has 15 residues. Trimming stripped 0 bases from V and 6 bases from J, with 15 bases between. The CDR3 DNA is TGTGCCAGCAGCTTAGCGGGCTGGCTGTCAGGCGAGCAGTACTTC. Translated, it gives CASSLAGWLSGEQYF.

J is TRBJ2-6 and V is TRBV5-4, with D possibly TRBD1 on 6 matching bases. The V gene's germline CDR1 is SGHNT and CDR2 YYREEE (reference sequence). The CDR3 length is 17 residues. The V and J ends lost 3 bases and 2 bases respectively, with 15 bases between them. The CDR3 region is CASSSNIRGAGANVLTF. The CDR3 region has the DNA TGTGCCAGCAGCTCGAACATCAGGGGTGCTGGGGCCAACGTCCTGACTTTC.

The chain carries TRBV7-6 and TRBJ2-7, with D possibly TRBD2 on 5 matching bases. The CDR3 has 15 amino acids. Per germline, CDR1 SGHVS and CDR2 FNYEAQ. Between the trimmed V and J ends, which lost 7 bases and 2 bases, there was a span of 18 bases. CDR3 sequence: CASTVSLGVAYEQYF. The CDR3 bases are TGTGCCAGCACCGTGAGTCTGGGAGTTGCCTACGAGCAGTACTTC. Together with reference TRBV7-6 and TRBJ2-7, the CDR3 gives the full variable domain: GAGVSQSPRYKVTKRGQDVALRCDPISGHVSLYWYRQALGQGPEFLTYFNYEAQQDKSGLPNDRFSAERPEGSISTLTIQRTEQRDSAMYRCASTVSLGVAYEQYFGPGTRLTVT.

This clone was seen only once. The CDR3 DNA reads as TGTGCCAGCAGCCCGGGGGCTGGCGGGAAGAAAGAGACCCAGTACTTC. This sequence encodes CASSPGAGGKKETQYF. The chain employs TRBV7-9 and TRBJ2-5; D is perhaps TRBD1 or TRBD2 (6 bases each). V shed 5 bases and J shed 3 bases, with 19 bases lying between them. CDR1 is SEHNR, CDR2 FQNEAQ, per germline (reference sequence). This CDR3 has 16 residues.

The V call is TRBV27, the J call TRBJ2-5; TRBD2 matches 10 bases. CDR1 and CDR2 from the germline V gene are MNHEY and SMNVEV (reference sequence). CDR3 size: 14 residues. Trimming at V came to 5 bases and at J to 2 bases, leaving 2 bases not matched to a gene. Here the CDR3 reads CASSLTSGQETQYF. The CDR3 nucleotides read TGTGCCAGCAGTCTGACTAGCGGGCAAGAGACCCAGTACTTC.

This clone was found once. The chain combines TRBV15 with TRBJ1-4, with D maybe TRBD1 (5 bases). The CDR3 contains 16 residues. The V end was cut by 5 bases, the J end by 0 bases, with 13 bases between. Germline-derived CDR1 and CDR2 are LNHNV and YYDKDF (reference sequence). CDR3 DNA: TGTGCCACCAGCTGGACCGGGGGTTCAACTAATGAAAAACTGTTTTTT. This gives the protein CATSWTGGSTNEKLFF.

This chain links TRBV27 with TRBJ2-7; a weak D match, TRBD1 (6 bases). Germline lookup yields CDR1 MNHEY and CDR2 SMNVEV (reference sequence). CDR3 length: 15 amino acids. The V gene lost 5 bases and the J gene lost 5 bases, with 19 bases spanning the gap. The CDR3 protein is CASSPLRGRSNEQYF. CDR3 in DNA: TGTGCCAGCAGTCCCCTTAGGGGGAGATCCAACGAGCAGTACTTC.

The rearrangement joins TRBV5-6 to TRBJ1-6; D might be TRBD1 (6 bases). The CDR3 has 15 residues. The V and J ends lost 3 bases and 5 bases respectively, with 12 bases between them. The germline V gene encodes CDR1 SGHDT and CDR2 YYEEEE. CDR3 DNA: TGTGCCAGCAGCTCTTGGACAGAGGATAATTCACCCCTCCACTTT. This sequence encodes CASSSWTEDNSPLHF.

The chain links TRBV7-9 to TRBJ2-6; 7 bases match TRBD1. This CDR3 spans 18 amino acids. The junction had 11 bases not matched to a gene; V was cut back by 5 bases and J by 1 base. The germline gives CDR1 SEHNR, CDR2 FQNEAQ (reference sequence). For the CDR3, the DNA is TGTGCCAGCAGCCCCCTGGTCAGGGGGTGGTCTGGGGCCAACGTCCTGACTTTC. This sequence encodes CASSPLVRGWSGANVLTF.

This clone was counted once. The chain combines TRBV19 with TRBJ1-1; D possibly corresponds to TRBD1 (5 bases). The V end lost 11 bases, the J end lost 8 bases, and 18 bases lay between the germline ends. There are 12 residues in the CDR3. CDR1 and CDR2 from the germline V gene are LNHDA and SQIVND (reference sequence). As DNA, the CDR3 is TGTGCCGGGGGGACCTTCGGGGGAGAAGCTTTCTTT. Amino acids: CAGGTFGGEAFF.

This chain uses TRBV18 with TRBJ1-1; weak D call: TRBD1 (5 bases). CDR1 is KGHSH, CDR2 LQKENI, per germline. The CDR3 sequence is 16 residues long. The V and J ends lost 5 bases and 4 bases respectively, with 20 bases between them. As DNA, the CDR3 is TGTGCCAGCTCATCTGGGGGGGTGGGAGGTGGCACTGAAGCTTTCTTT. Translating it yields CASSSGGVGGGTEAFF.

The chain carries TRBV30 and TRBJ2-1; 9 bases match TRBD2. The V gene's germline CDR1 is GTSNPN and CDR2 SVGIG (reference sequence). V dropped 3 bases and J dropped 4; count of bases not matched to a gene: 7. This CDR3 spans 15 amino acids. In DNA, the CDR3 is TGTGCCTGGAGAGGTAGCGGGAGTATTTACAATGAGCAGTTCTTC. Translating gives CAWRGSGSIYNEQFF. Supplemented by reference TRBV30 and TRBJ2-1, the full variable domain reads SQTIHQWPATLVQPVGSPLSLECTVEGTSNPNLYWYRQAAGRGLQLLFYSVGIGQISSEVPQNLSASRPQDRQFILSSKKLLLSDSGFYLCAWRGSGSIYNEQFFGPGTRLTVL.

The chain carries TRBV19 and TRBJ2-3; 7 bases are a match to TRBD1. The CDR3 length is 19 residues. Per the germline V gene, CDR1 is LNHDA and CDR2 is SQIVND (reference sequence). V trimming: 7 bases; J trimming: 0 bases; junction bases outside the gene matches: 19. CDR3 in DNA: TGTGCCAGTAACTCCGGTGGACAGGCCCCTGTAAGGAGCACAGATACGCAGTATTTT. It is translated as CASNSGGQAPVRSTDTQYF.

The V and J genes are TRBV30 and TRBJ1-2; D is undetermined. Trimming took 1 base from V and 8 from J, leaving 14 bases between them. CDR3 length equals 13 residues. CDR1 and CDR2 from the germline V gene are GTSNPN and SVGIG (reference sequence). The CDR3 loop reads CAWSGGYSGGYTF. In nucleotides, the CDR3 is TGTGCCTGGAGTGGGGGATATTCGGGAGGCTACACCTTC.